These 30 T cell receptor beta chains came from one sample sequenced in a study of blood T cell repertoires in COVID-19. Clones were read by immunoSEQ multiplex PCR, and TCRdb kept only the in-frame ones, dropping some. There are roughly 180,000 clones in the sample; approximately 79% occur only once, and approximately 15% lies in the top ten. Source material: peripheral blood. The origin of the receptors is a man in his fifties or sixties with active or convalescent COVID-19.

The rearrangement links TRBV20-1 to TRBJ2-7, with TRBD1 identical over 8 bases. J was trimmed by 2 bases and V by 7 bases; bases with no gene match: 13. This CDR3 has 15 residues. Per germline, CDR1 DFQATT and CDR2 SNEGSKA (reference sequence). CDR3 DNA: TGCAGTGTTAGTCGGACAGGGCTATTCCCCTACGAGCAGTACTTC. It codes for CSVSRTGLFPYEQYF.

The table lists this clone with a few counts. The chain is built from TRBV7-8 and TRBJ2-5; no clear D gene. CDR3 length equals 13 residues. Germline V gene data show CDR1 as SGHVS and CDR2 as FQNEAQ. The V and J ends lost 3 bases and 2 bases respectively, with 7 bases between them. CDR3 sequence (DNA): TGTGCCAGCAGCTTCTACCAACAAGAGACCCAGTACTTC. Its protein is CASSFYQQETQYF.

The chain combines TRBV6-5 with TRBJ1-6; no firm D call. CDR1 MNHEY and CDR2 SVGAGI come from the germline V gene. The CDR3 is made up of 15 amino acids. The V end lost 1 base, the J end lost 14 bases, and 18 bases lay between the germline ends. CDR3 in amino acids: CASSYYPGSEDTLHF. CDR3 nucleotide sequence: TGTGCCAGCAGTTACTACCCAGGCTCAGAAGATACCCTCCACTTT.

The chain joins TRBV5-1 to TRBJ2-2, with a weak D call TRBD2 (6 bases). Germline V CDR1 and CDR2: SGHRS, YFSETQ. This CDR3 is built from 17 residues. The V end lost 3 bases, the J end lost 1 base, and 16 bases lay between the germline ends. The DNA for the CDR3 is TGCGCCAGCAGCTCTCTGGGGGGAGGAGAGAACACCGGGGAGCTGTTTTTT. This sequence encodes CASSSLGGGENTGELFF.

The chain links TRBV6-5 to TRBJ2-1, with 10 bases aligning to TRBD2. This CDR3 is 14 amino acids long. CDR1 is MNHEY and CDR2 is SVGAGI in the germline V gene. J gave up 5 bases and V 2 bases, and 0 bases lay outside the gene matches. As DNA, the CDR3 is TGTGCCAGCAGTTACGGGACTAGCGACAATGAGCAGTTCTTC. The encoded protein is CASSYGTSDNEQFF.

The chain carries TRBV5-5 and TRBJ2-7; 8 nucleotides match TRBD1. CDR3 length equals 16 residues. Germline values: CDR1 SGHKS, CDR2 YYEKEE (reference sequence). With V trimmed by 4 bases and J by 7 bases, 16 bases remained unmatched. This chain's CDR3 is CASSPPRTGTVLEQYF. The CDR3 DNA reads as TGTGCCAGCAGCCCTCCGAGGACAGGGACCGTCCTGGAGCAGTACTTC.

The CDR3 here is CASSRAGGNEQFF. The CDR3, as DNA: TGTGCCAGCAGTCGGGCAGGGGGCAATGAGCAGTTCTTC. V gene TRBV27 combines with J gene TRBJ2-1; 7 bases are a match to TRBD1. Germline V gene sequence: CDR1 MNHEY, CDR2 SMNVEV (reference sequence). This CDR3 has 13 residues. V dropped 5 bases and J dropped 6; count of bases not matched to a gene: 4.

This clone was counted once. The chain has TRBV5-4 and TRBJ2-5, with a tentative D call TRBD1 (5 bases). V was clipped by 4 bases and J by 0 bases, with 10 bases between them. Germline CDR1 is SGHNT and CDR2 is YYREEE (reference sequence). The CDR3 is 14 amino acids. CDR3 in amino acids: CASSSQGDQETQYF. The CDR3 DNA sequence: TGTGCCAGCAGCAGTCAGGGCGACCAAGAGACCCAGTACTTC.

In DNA, the CDR3 is TGTGCCAGCAGCCAAGTAGGGGCATACGATGGCTACACCTTC. This codes for CASSQVGAYDGYTF. The chain uses TRBV3-1 (or the pseudogene TRBV3-2) and TRBJ1-2, with TRBD1 as a possible D gene (5 bases). Germline V gene data show CDR1 as LGHDT and CDR2 as YNNKEL (reference sequence). V was cut by 1 base and J by 6 bases, with 12 bases left in between. The CDR3 sequence is 14 residues long.

This CDR3 reads CASRIVPSSGGNEQFF. CDR3 in DNA: TGTGCCAGCAGAATCGTGCCGTCTAGCGGAGGGAATGAGCAGTTCTTC. This chain uses TRBV7-9 with TRBJ2-1; 7 bases match TRBD2. V gave up 6 bases and J gave up 7 bases; unmatched junction bases: 15. The CDR3 runs 16 residues. Germline V gene data show CDR1 as SEHNR and CDR2 as FQNEAQ (reference sequence).

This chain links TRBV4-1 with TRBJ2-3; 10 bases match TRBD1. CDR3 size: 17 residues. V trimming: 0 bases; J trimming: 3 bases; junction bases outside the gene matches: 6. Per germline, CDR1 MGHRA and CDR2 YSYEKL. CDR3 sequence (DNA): TGCGCCAGCAGCCAAGAAGGGACAGGGGCCATGACAGATACGCAGTATTTT. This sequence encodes CASSQEGTGAMTDTQYF.

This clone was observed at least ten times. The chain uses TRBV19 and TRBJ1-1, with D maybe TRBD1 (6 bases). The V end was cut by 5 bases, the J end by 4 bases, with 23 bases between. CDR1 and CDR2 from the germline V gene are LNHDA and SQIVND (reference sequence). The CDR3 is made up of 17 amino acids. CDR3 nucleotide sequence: TGTGCCAGTAGTCCCCGGTCGCGGGGGCCCGACGCCACTGAAGCTTTCTTT. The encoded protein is CASSPRSRGPDATEAFF. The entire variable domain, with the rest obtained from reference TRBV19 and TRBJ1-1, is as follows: DGGITQSPKYLFRKEGQNVTLSCEQNLNHDAMYWYRQDPGQGLRLIYYSQIVNDFQKGDIAEGYSVSREKKESFPLTVTSAQKNPTAFYLCASSPRSRGPDATEAFFGQGTRLTVV.

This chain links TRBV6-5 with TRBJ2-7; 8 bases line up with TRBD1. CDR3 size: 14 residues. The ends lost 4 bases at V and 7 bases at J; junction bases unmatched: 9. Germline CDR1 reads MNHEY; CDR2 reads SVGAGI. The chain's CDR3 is CASSFGQGTGEQYF. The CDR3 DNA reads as TGTGCCAGCAGTTTCGGACAGGGAACAGGAGAGCAGTACTTC.

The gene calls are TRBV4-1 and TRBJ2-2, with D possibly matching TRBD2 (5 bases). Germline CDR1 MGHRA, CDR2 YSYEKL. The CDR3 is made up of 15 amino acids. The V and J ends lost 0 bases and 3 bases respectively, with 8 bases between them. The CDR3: CASSQDTSYTGELFF. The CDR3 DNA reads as TGCGCCAGCAGCCAAGATACTAGTTACACCGGGGAGCTGTTTTTT.

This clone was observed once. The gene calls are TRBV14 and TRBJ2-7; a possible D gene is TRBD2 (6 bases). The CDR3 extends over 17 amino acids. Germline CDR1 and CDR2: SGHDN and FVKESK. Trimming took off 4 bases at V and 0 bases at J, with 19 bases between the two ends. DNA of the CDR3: TGTGCCAGCAGCCGCGTCGGAGGGAGTAGATACTCCTACGAGCAGTACTTC. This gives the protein CASSRVGGSRYSYEQYF.

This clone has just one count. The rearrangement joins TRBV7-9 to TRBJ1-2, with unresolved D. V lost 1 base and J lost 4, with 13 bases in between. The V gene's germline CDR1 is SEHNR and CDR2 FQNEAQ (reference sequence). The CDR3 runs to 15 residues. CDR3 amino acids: CASSLGVGRSYGYTF. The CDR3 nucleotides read TGTGCCAGCAGCTTAGGGGTCGGCAGGTCCTATGGCTACACCTTC. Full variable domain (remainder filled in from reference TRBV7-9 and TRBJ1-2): DTGVSQNPRHKITKRGQNVTFRCDPISEHNRLYWYRQTLGQGPEFLTYFQNEAQLEKSRLLSDRFSAERPKGSFSTLEIQRTEQGDSAMYLCASSLGVGRSYGYTFGSGTRLTVV.

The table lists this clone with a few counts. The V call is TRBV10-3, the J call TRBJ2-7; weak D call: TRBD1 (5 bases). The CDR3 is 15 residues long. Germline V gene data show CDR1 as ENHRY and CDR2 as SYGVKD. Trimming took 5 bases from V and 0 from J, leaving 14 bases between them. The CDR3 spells CAISLTATNSYEQYF. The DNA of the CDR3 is TGTGCCATCAGTTTGACAGCTACGAACTCCTACGAGCAGTACTTC.

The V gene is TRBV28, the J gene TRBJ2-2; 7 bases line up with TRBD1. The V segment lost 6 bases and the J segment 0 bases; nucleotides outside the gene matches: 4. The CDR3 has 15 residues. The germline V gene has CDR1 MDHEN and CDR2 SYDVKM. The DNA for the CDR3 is TGTGCCAGCAGAAGACAGGGTACGAACACCGGGGAGCTGTTTTTT. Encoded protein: CASRRQGTNTGELFF.

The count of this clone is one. Here the CDR3 reads CASSRQGRNIQYF. The CDR3 DNA sequence: TGTGCCAGCAGTAGACAGGGACGAAACATTCAGTACTTC. The chain has TRBV27 and TRBJ2-4, with TRBD1 matching 7 bases. There are 13 residues in the CDR3. Germline V lookup: CDR1 MNHEY, CDR2 SMNVEV (reference sequence). After removal of 5 bases from V and 6 bases from J, the junction contained 4 bases not matched to a gene.

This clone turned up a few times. CDR3 protein: CASSQVSLGSGDEQYF. For the CDR3, the DNA is TGTGCCAGCAGCCAAGTCAGTCTAGGGAGTGGCGACGAGCAGTACTTC. The genes are TRBV3-1 (or the pseudogene TRBV3-2) and TRBJ2-7; D is perhaps TRBD2 (5 bases). Germline-derived CDR1 and CDR2 are LGHDT and YNNKEL (reference sequence). Trimming stripped 1 base from V and 5 bases from J, with 18 bases between. CDR3 length equals 16 residues.

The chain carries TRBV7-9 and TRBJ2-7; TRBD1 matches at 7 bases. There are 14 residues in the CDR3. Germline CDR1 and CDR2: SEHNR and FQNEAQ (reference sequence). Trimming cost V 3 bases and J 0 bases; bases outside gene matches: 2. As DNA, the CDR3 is TGTGCCAGCAGCTTTGGGACAGCCTCCTACGAGCAGTACTTC. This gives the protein CASSFGTASYEQYF.

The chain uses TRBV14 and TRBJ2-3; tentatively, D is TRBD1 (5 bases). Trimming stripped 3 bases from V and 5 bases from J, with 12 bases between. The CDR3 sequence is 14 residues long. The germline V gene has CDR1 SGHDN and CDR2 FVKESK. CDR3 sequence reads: CASSQDIERDTQYF. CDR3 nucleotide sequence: TGTGCCAGCAGCCAGGACATCGAGAGAGATACGCAGTATTTT.

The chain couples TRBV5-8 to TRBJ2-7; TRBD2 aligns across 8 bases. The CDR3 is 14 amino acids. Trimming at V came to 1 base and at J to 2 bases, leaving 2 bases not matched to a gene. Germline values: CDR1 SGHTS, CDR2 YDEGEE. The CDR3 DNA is TGTGCCAGCAGCTTGATAGCGGGAACCTACGAGCAGTACTTC. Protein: CASSLIAGTYEQYF.

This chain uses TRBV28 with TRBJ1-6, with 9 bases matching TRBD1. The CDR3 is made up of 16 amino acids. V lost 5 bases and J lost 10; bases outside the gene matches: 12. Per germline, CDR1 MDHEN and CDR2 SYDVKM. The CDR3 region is CASSPYLGQGKSPLHF. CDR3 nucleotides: TGTGCCAGCAGTCCTTACCTGGGACAGGGCAAATCACCCCTCCACTTT.

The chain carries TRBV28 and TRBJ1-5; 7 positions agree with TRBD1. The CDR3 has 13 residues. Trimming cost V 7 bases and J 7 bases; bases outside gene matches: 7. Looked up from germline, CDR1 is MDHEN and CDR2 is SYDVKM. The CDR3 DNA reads TGTGCCAGCACCCAGGGGGGTTTGCAGCCCCAGCATTTT. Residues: CASTQGGLQPQHF. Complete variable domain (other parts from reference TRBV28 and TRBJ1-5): DVKVTQSSRYLVKRTGEKVFLECVQDMDHENMFWYRQDPGLGLRLIYFSYDVKMKEKGDIPEGYSVSREKKERFSLILESASTNQTSMYLCASTQGGLQPQHFGDGTRLSIL.

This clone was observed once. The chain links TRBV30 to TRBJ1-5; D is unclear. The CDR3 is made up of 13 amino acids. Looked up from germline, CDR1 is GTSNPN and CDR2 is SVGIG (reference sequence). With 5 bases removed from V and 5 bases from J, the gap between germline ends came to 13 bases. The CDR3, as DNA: TGTGCCTGGGGGATAGAGTTCGATCAGCCCCAGCATTTT. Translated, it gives CAWGIEFDQPQHF.

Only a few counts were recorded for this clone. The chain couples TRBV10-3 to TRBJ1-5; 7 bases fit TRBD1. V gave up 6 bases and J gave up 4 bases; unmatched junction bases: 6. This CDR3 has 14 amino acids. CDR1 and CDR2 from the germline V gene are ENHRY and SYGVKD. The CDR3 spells CAISPVTGNQPQHF. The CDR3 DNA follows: TGTGCCATCAGCCCGGTGACAGGGAATCAGCCCCAGCATTTT.

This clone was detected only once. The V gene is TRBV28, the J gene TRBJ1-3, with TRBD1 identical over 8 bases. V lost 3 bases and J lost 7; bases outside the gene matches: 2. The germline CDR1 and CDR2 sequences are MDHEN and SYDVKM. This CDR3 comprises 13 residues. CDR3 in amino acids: CASSLDRVNTIYF. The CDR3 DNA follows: TGTGCCAGCAGTTTGGACAGGGTGAACACCATATATTTT.

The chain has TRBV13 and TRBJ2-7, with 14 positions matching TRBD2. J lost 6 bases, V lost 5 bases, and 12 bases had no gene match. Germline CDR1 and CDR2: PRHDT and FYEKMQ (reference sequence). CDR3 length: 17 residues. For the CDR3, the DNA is TGTGCCAGCAGCCCAAAGGGGCCGGGACTAGCGGGAGTCGAGCAGTACTTC. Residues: CASSPKGPGLAGVEQYF.

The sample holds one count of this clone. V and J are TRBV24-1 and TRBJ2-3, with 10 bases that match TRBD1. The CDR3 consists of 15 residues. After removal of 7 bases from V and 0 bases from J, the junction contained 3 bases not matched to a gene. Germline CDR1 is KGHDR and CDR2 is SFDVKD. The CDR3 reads CATSRDRGSTDTQYF. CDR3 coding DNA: TGTGCCACCAGCCGGGACAGGGGAAGCACAGATACGCAGTATTTT.